The next 2 T cell receptor beta chains were all read from a single sample in a study of response to subunit inactivated influenza vaccine. TCRdb independently ran MiXCR on the RT-PCR reads; one entry per CDR3 protein. The sample gives around 600,000 distinct CDR3 sequences, about 11% of which show up once; 11% is in the top ten. Separately, the same data were catalogued under a study of T cells expressing NK-cell markers. That report adds: Generation of TCR beta cDNA was performed by 5'RACE template switching incorporating UMIs.

The starting material was PBMCs from blood, obtained on the day of vaccination. All receptors come from a man aged 45 to 65 who received an inactivated influenza vaccine.

Written as DNA, the CDR3 is TGTGCCAGCAGCTTAGATCGAGGCGCAGGGCTTGTGGCAGATACGCAGTATTTT. It is translated as CASSLDRGAGLVADTQYF. J is TRBJ2-3 and V is TRBV11-2, with D possibly matching TRBD1 (5 bases). Germline-derived CDR1 and CDR2 are SGHAT and FQNNGV. With 0 bases removed from V and 4 bases from J, the gap between germline ends came to 20 bases. The CDR3 length is 18 residues.

The chain employs TRBV15 and TRBJ2-1; D is undetermined. Looked up from germline, CDR1 is LNHNV and CDR2 is YYDKDF (reference sequence). The V end was cut by 4 bases, the J end by 5 bases, with 12 bases between. CDR3 size: 14 residues. The CDR3 reads CATSNTVLDNEQFF. The CDR3, as DNA: TGTGCCACCAGCAACACGGTGTTAGACAATGAGCAGTTCTTC. The variable domain in full, with the rest retrieved from reference TRBV15 and TRBJ2-1, is DAMVIQNPRYQVTQFGKPVTLSCSQTLNHNVMYWYQQKSSQAPKLLFHYYDKDFNNEADTPDNFQSRRPNTSFCFLDIRSPGLGDTAMYLCATSNTVLDNEQFFGPGTRLTVL.